A single sample gave rise to the 5 T cell receptor beta chains below, sequenced in a study of T cell changes during pregnancy in multiple sclerosis. The repertoire was sequenced with immunoSEQ multiplex PCR; TCRdb's copy has only in-frame clones and lacks some. The table lists over 50,000 clones, over 80% of them singletons. Sequences were derived from CD4+ T cells from peripheral blood mononuclear cells, sampled in the third trimester of pregnancy. These receptor sequences come from a female donor with multiple sclerosis, enrolled in a pregnancy study.

The chain combines TRBV10-3 with TRBJ1-2, with a weak D call TRBD1 (6 bases). Germline lookup yields CDR1 ENHRY and CDR2 SYGVKD. V lost 7 bases, J lost 3 bases, and 27 bases lay in between. There are 18 residues in the CDR3. The CDR3: CAITNSPDRGGEYYGYTF. CDR3 in DNA: TGTGCCATCACCAACTCCCCGGACCGAGGGGGAGAATACTATGGCTACACCTTC.

This chain links TRBV6-5 with TRBJ1-1, with TRBD1 as a possible D gene (6 bases). CDR1 and CDR2 (germline): MNHEY, SVGAGI. The CDR3 sequence is 13 residues long. Trimming pared 6 bases from V and 1 base from J, leaving 9 bases between. The chain's CDR3 is CASRKQGNTEAFF. The DNA of the CDR3 is TGTGCCAGCAGAAAACAGGGGAACACTGAAGCTTTCTTT.

The chain joins TRBV27 to TRBJ2-5; tentatively, D is TRBD1 (6 bases). Germline V CDR1 and CDR2: MNHEY, SMNVEV (reference sequence). Trimming shortened V by 6 bases and J by 4 bases, and 18 bases separated the two germline ends. The CDR3 has 15 amino acids. The CDR3 spells CASSPIQGFAETQYF. For the CDR3, the DNA is TGTGCCAGCAGCCCAATACAGGGTTTCGCAGAGACCCAGTACTTC.

V gene TRBV6-6 combines with J gene TRBJ1-2; possibly TRBD1 for D (6 bases). The CDR3 totals 14 residues. The germline CDR1 and CDR2 sequences are MNHNY and SVGAGI (reference sequence). The V and J ends lost 10 bases and 0 bases respectively, with 15 bases between them. The CDR3 nucleotides are TGTGCCATCCGGCCGACAGGCTCTAACTATGGCTACACCTTC. Protein product: CAIRPTGSNYGYTF.

The chain joins TRBV29-1 to TRBJ1-1, with a possible D match to TRBD1 (6 bases). Trimming took 3 bases from V and 3 from J, leaving 11 bases between them. CDR1 and CDR2 from the germline V gene are SQVTM and ANQGSEA. The CDR3 extends over 13 amino acids. The CDR3 DNA reads TGCAGCGTTGATCGCGGGGGCTACACTGAAGCTTTCTTT. Its protein is CSVDRGGYTEAFF.